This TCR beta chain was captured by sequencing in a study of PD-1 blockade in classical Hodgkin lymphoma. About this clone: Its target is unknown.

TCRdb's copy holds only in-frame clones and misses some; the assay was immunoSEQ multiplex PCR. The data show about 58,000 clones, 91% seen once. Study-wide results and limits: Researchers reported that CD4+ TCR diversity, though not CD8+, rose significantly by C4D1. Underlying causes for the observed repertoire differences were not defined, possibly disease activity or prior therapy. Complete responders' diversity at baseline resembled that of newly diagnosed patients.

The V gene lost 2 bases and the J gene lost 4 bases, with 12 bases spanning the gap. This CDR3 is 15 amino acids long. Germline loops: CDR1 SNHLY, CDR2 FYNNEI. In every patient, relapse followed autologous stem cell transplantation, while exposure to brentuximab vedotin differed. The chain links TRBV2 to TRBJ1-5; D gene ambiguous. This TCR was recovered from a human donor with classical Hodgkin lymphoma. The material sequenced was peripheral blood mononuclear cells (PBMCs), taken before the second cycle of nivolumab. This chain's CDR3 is CASSEWPYSNQPQHF. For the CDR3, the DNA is TGTGCCAGCAGTGAATGGCCTTATTCGAATCAGCCCCAGCATTTT.